A selection of T cell receptor beta chains follows, all from one sample in a study of post-analysis software for immune sequencing data. In TCRdb, the PCR reads were re-called with MiXCR into one record per CDR3 protein. The sample has hundreds of thousands of distinct CDR3 sequences; about 27% are singletons. The sample consisted of blood. The receptors come from a girl aged 10 to 17 with multiple sclerosis. The CDR3 runs from the conserved cysteine through the conserved F or W. D genes are given only for firm matches. Expanded clones get a size class; other rows say once, few or many, or leave the size out.

d_gene	j_gene	v_gene	abundance	CDR3nt	CDR3aa
TRBD1	TRBJ1-4	TRBV7-9	.	TGTGCCAGCAGTTCCGGGACAGCGATTGCAACTAATGAAAAACTGTTTTTT	CASSSGTAIATNEKLFF
.	TRBJ1-2	TRBV20-1	many	TGCAGTGCTCCCGAGGGGGCTAACTATGGCTACACCTTC	CSAPEGANYGYTF
.	TRBJ2-7	TRBV2	.	TGTGCCAGCAATGGCGACTCCTACGAGCAGTACTTC	CASNGDSYEQYF
TRBD1	TRBJ2-3	TRBV29-1	few	TGCAGCGTCGATGGCAGGGGGCAAGCAGATACGCAGTATTTT	CSVDGRGQADTQYF
.	TRBJ2-1	TRBV18	.	TGTGCCAGCTCACCCCAGGGACCACCCCTGGAGCAGTTCTTC	CASSPQGPPLEQFF
TRBD1	TRBJ1-4	TRBV6-1	.	TGTGCCGGACAGGGGGCTCCTAATGAAAAACTGTTTTTT	CAGQGAPNEKLFF
TRBD1	TRBJ2-3	TRBV5-1	few	TGCGCCAGCAGCCCGACAGGGTCTGCCCGGTCTAGCACAGATACGCAGTATTTT	CASSPTGSARSSTDTQYF
.	TRBJ2-4	TRBV3-1	few	TGTGCCAGCAGCCAAGTTGTCAACATTCAGTACTTC	CASSQVVNIQYF
TRBD2	TRBJ2-7	TRBV20-1	.	TGCAGTGCTAGAGCTTATTTGGCGGGAGATTCCGTCTCCTACGAGCAGTACTTC	CSARAYLAGDSVSYEQYF
TRBD1	TRBJ2-5	TRBV28	.	TGTGCCAGCAGTTTAAGGGGCCGGGACAGTGAAGAGACCCAGTACTTC	CASSLRGRDSEETQYF
.	TRBJ2-1	TRBV7-9	.	TGTGCCAGCAGCTCCGTAGGGGACGGCAGCTCCTACAATGAGCAGTTCTTC	CASSSVGDGSSYNEQFF
TRBD1	TRBJ1-6	TRBV10-3	.	TGTGCCATTAGGGGGACAGTAGATTCACCCCTCCACTTT	CAIRGTVDSPLHF
.	TRBJ2-1	TRBV28	.	TGTGCCAGCAGTCCACAGCCCCGGACCAGAACCTACAATGAGCAGTTCTTC	CASSPQPRTRTYNEQFF
.	TRBJ2-3	TRBV24-1	few	TGTGCCACCAGTGGGACGGACAGATATACGCAGTATTTT	CATSGTDRYTQYF
.	TRBJ2-6	TRBV5-1	.	TGCGCCAGCAGCGGAACAGTAAGTGGGGCCAACGTCCTGACTTTC	CASSGTVSGANVLTF
.	TRBJ2-3	TRBV12-3/TRBV12-4	.	TGTGCCTGCACTCCCGGACTACCGGGGGATACGCAGTATTTT	CACTPGLPGDTQYF
TRBD1	TRBJ1-2	TRBV5-4	.	TGTGCCAGCAGCCCGACCAACAGGGGCGGCTACACCTTC	CASSPTNRGGYTF
TRBD1	TRBJ1-1	TRBV2	.	TGTGCCACCAACTTCCAGGGGGCCACTGAAGCTTTCTTT	CATNFQGATEAFF
TRBD1	TRBJ2-7	TRBV6-2/TRBV6-3	few	TGTGCCAGCAGTAATACCGACAGGGGGAATCTCGAGCAGTACTTC	CASSNTDRGNLEQYF
.	TRBJ1-6	TRBV7-9	.	TGTGCCAGCAGCCGGGTCCCCAGGTATTCACCCCTCCACTTT	CASSRVPRYSPLHF
.	TRBJ2-1	TRBV5-5	few	TGTGCCAGCAGCCACGGTGCGGCGGGAAGCGCCTACAATGAGCAGTTCTTC	CASSHGAAGSAYNEQFF
.	TRBJ1-6	TRBV7-2	.	TGTGCCAGCAGCTTAGCGGGCCAGGCCCACTTT	CASSLAGQAHF
.	TRBJ1-4	TRBV7-2	few	TGTGCCAGCAGCTTAGGTCCAGGGTTGACTAATGAAAAACTGTTTTTT	CASSLGPGLTNEKLFF
.	TRBJ2-1	TRBV11-2	.	TGTGCCAGCAGCTTCATACAGGTCTCCTACAATGAGCAGTTCTTC	CASSFIQVSYNEQFF
.	TRBJ1-1	TRBV6-5	.	TGTGCCAGCAGTTACGGGGGCGTCGGCACTGAAGCTTTCTTT	CASSYGGVGTEAFF
.	TRBJ2-2	TRBV9	.	TGTGCCAGCAGAAAAAGTAGCGGAACAGGGGCCTCCGGGGAGCTGTTTTTT	CASRKSSGTGASGELFF
TRBD2	TRBJ2-2	TRBV5-1	.	TGCGCCAGCAGCTTTAGTAGGGCTAGCGGGAGAAGTGGCGGGGAGCTGTTTTTT	CASSFSRASGRSGGELFF
.	TRBJ1-2	TRBV7-9	.	TGTGCCAGCAGCTTAGAAACGAATGGCTACACCTTC	CASSLETNGYTF
TRBD2	TRBJ2-1	TRBV6-2/TRBV6-3	few	TGTGCCAGCGGCCTGACTAGCCCCCGAAATGAGCAGTTCTTC	CASGLTSPRNEQFF
TRBD1	TRBJ1-6	TRBV7-9	few	TGTGCCAGCAGCTTTCTTACATCCGGGACAGGCCTCTCACCCCTCCACTTT	CASSFLTSGTGLSPLHF
.	TRBJ1-1	TRBV3-1	.	TGTGCCAGCAGAGTGAAGACAGATCTGAACACTGAAGCTTTCTTT	CASRVKTDLNTEAFF
.	TRBJ1-2	TRBV12-3/TRBV12-4	.	TGTGCCAGCAGTAAGGTCGCTAACTATGGCTACACCTTC	CASSKVANYGYTF
TRBD1	TRBJ2-3	TRBV4-1	many	TGCGCCAGCAGCCAAGGACAGGGCTCGGATACGCAGTATTTT	CASSQGQGSDTQYF
TRBD1	TRBJ1-2	TRBV4-1	few	TGCGCCAGCAGCCAAGATGAGGACAGGTCAAACTATGGCTACACCTTC	CASSQDEDRSNYGYTF
.	TRBJ2-1	TRBV5-6	.	TGTGCCAGCAGCTTGGCAGGGGCGCCCCTTGAGCAGTTCTTC	CASSLAGAPLEQFF
TRBD1	TRBJ1-2	TRBV10-3	.	TGTGCCATCAGTGGGACAGGGAACTATGGCTACACCTTC	CAISGTGNYGYTF
TRBD2	TRBJ2-3	TRBV6-5	many	TGTGCCAGCAGTTACGCACTAGCGGAAGAGTTAGGGTATTTT	CASSYALAEELGYF
.	TRBJ1-5	TRBV27	.	TGTGCCACGGGCAGAGATAGCAATCAGCCCCAGCATTTT	CATGRDSNQPQHF
.	TRBJ1-5	TRBV5-1	.	TGCGCCAGCAGATTCCTTTTTGCACCCCAAGACAACGTAAAGGGGGGCATTCAGCCCCAGCATTTT	CASRFLFAPQDNVKGGIQPQHF
.	TRBJ2-3	TRBV7-2	.	TGTGCCAGCAGCTTAGGAACTAGTGACACAGATACGCAGTATTTT	CASSLGTSDTDTQYF
.	TRBJ2-3	TRBV20-1	few	TGCAGTGCTAGAGATACAGGGATTGATACGCAGTATTTT	CSARDTGIDTQYF
TRBD2	TRBJ2-1	TRBV7-2	.	TGTGCCAGCAGGCAAAGACTAGCGGGGACTCGTACGAATGAGCAGTTCTTC	CASRQRLAGTRTNEQFF
.	TRBJ1-1	TRBV7-9	.	TGTGCCAGCAGCGCCGAGGGGGGAACTGAAGCTTTCTTT	CASSAEGGTEAFF
.	TRBJ2-1	TRBV10-3	.	TGTGCCATCAGTGTTTACAATGAGCAGTTCTTC	CAISVYNEQFF
.	TRBJ2-3	TRBV4-1	.	TGCGCCAGCAGCCAAGGGTACGGGGACACAGATACGCAGTATTTT	CASSQGYGDTDTQYF
.	TRBJ2-5	TRBV24-1	many	TGTGCCACCTCCGCCCCCGGGACGGAACAAGAGACCCAGTACTTC	CATSAPGTEQETQYF
.	TRBJ1-2	TRBV7-2	.	TGTGCCAGCAGGGCGGGGGCCGTCGGCTGGGGCTACACCTTC	CASRAGAVGWGYTF
TRBD2	TRBJ2-3	TRBV14	.	TGTGCCAGCACGGGGGGTTCCGCAGATACGCAGTATTTT	CASTGGSADTQYF
TRBD1	TRBJ2-7	TRBV11-2	.	TGTGCCAGCAGCTTAGAGGGACAGGGACTTTACGAGCAGTACTTC	CASSLEGQGLYEQYF
.	TRBJ2-4	TRBV7-2	.	TGTGCCAGCAGCTTAGCGCATGGGGGCTGGGGCAAAAACATTCAGTACTTC	CASSLAHGGWGKNIQYF
.	TRBJ1-4	TRBV5-1	few	TGCGCCAGCAGCCGAAGAGGGGTCCGAGCAACTAATGAAAAACTGTTTTTT	CASSRRGVRATNEKLFF
TRBD2	TRBJ2-5	TRBV13	.	TGTGCCAGCAGCCCGGGACTAGCGGGGGCCATCCAGCAGTACTTC	CASSPGLAGAIQQYF
.	TRBJ2-1	TRBV13	few	TGTGCCAGCAGTAATGGATGGAATGAGCAGTTCTTC	CASSNGWNEQFF
TRBD1	TRBJ2-5	TRBV28	.	TGTGCCAGCAGGATCTGGACAGGGGTAAAGACCCAGTACTTC	CASRIWTGVKTQYF